The 2 T cell receptor beta chains in this list originate from one sample, sequenced in a study of response to subunit inactivated influenza vaccine. TCRdb independently ran MiXCR on the RT-PCR reads; one entry per CDR3 protein. The repertoire includes a few hundred thousand distinct CDR3 sequences, 11% of them detected once, and roughly 9.6% sits in the top ten. The sample was also linked to a second study, of T cells expressing NK-cell markers. From that second work: It was by 5'RACE template switching with UMIs that TCR beta cDNA was made.

The starting material was PBMCs from blood, obtained on the day of vaccination. The origin of the receptors is a man over 45 who received an inactivated influenza vaccine.

J is TRBJ2-7 and V is TRBV6-2 or TRBV6-3; 9 positions agree with TRBD2. Per germline, CDR1 MNHEY and CDR2 SVGEGT. This CDR3 comprises 16 residues. Trimming removed 7 bases from V and 2 bases from J; junction bases left unmatched: 12. CDR3 coding DNA: TGTGCCAGCACTGAGCGGGGGGCCGGTCGTCCCTACGAGCAGTACTTC. Its protein product is CASTERGAGRPYEQYF.

This clonotype has more than one count but fewer than ten. V and J are TRBV4-2 and TRBJ2-7; unclear D gene. Trimming shortened V by 3 bases and J by 0 bases, and 9 bases separated the two germline ends. This CDR3 region has 14 residues. CDR1 and CDR2 from the germline V gene are LGHNA and YNFKEQ. The CDR3 reads CASSHLASSYEQYF. In nucleotides, the CDR3 is TGTGCCAGCAGCCACCTCGCGAGCTCCTACGAGCAGTACTTC.